This T cell receptor (beta chain) was obtained from a study of cytotoxic CD8 clonotypes in ibrutinib-treated CLL. Study-level information: Averaging across samples gave around 260,000 productive templates and roughly 90,000 productive rearrangements. General study points: Clonality increased with ibrutinib response but returned toward baseline at progression. Against age-matched healthy donors, baseline clonality ran higher and tracked circulating CD8+ T-cell counts. Sustained-remission and progressing patients were not sampled at matched times.

With respect to this clone: The antigen remains undetermined.

CDR3 length: 16 amino acids. The germline V gene encodes CDR1 SGHVS and CDR2 FQNEAQ. J gave up 3 bases and V 5 bases, and 10 bases lay outside the gene matches. Sequenced by immunoSEQ multiplex PCR; TCRdb stores in-frame clones only, minus some. The data contain around 150,000 clones, more than 65% of them singletons. This sequence was found in a human donor with chronic lymphocytic leukemia. J is TRBJ2-7 and V is TRBV7-8, with TRBD2 identical over 10 bases. The sequencing used PBMCs, collected after 12 months of ibrutinib treatment. Written as DNA, the CDR3 is TGTGCCAGCAGCCCAATCGTAGCGGGGGGAAACTACGAGCAGTACTTC. Amino acids: CASSPIVAGGNYEQYF.